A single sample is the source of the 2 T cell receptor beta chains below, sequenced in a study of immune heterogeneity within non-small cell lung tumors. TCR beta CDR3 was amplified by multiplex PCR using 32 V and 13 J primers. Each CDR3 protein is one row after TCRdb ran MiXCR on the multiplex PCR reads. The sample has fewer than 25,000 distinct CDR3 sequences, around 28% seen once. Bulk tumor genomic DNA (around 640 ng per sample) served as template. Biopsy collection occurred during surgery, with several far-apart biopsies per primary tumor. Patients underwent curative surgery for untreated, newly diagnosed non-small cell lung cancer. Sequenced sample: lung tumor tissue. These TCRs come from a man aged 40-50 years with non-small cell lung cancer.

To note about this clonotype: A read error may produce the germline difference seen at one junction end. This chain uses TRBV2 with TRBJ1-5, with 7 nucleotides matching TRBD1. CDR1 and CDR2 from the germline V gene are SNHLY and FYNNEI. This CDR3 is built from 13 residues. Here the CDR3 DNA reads TGTGCCAGCAGTGACAGGGGGGTTCAGCCCCCGCATTTC. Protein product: CASSDRGVQPPHF.

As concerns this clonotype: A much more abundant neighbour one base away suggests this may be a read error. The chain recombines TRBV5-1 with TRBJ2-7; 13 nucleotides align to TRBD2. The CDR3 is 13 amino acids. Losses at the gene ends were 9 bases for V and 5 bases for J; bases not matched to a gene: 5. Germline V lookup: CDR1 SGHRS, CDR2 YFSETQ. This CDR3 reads CAIRTSGRDEQYF. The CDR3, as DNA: TGCGCCATCAGGACTAGCGGGAGAGACGAGCAGTACTTC.